The sequence of this T cell receptor beta chain was determined in a study of blood T cell repertoires in COVID-19. Repertoires were generated with immunoSEQ multiplex PCR, while TCRdb's copy carries only in-frame clones and drops some. Among 50,000 to 55,000 clones listed, 65% to 90% were seen once. The V end lost 2 bases, the J end lost 4 bases, and 15 bases lay between the germline ends. This CDR3 comprises 15 residues. From germline, CDR1 is SGHRS and CDR2 YFSETQ. The receptor was isolated from a man aged 70 or older with acute or convalescent COVID-19. The chain carries TRBV5-1 and TRBJ2-5, with a weak D call TRBD2 (5 bases). Sequencing input: peripheral blood. Here the CDR3 reads CASSFSSTFTETQYF. The CDR3, as DNA: TGCGCCAGCAGCTTTTCTAGCACCTTTACAGAGACCCAGTACTTC.